This T cell receptor (beta chain) was recovered during a study of technical replicates of blood from several donors. Germline-derived CDR1 and CDR2 are MNHEY and SVGAGI. With V trimmed by 1 base and J by 4 bases, 1 base remained unmatched. The CDR3 totals 14 residues. TCRdb's table, derived via immunoSEQ multiplex PCR, lists solely in-frame clones and lacks some. Of tens of thousands of clones detected, 90% appear once; the ten largest clones hold around 4.6%. Input material: PBMCs. The receptor was isolated from a human donor in good health. Some clones in this sample may be carry-over from other donors' samples. The V call is TRBV6-5, the J call TRBJ2-5; TRBD2 aligns across 9 bases. The CDR3 nucleotides are TGTGCCAGCAGTTACTTGCGGGGGGGAGAGACCCAGTACTTC. Its protein product is CASSYLRGGETQYF.